These 2 T cell receptor beta chains came from one sample sequenced in a study of T-cell reconstitution after alpha-beta-depleted transplantation in children. Unique molecular identifiers were built into the TCRbeta library. One entry per CDR3 protein, called by TCRdb with MiXCR from the PCR reads. This table has about 420,000 distinct CDR3 sequences, under 13% appearing once. The source material was PBMCs from the stem cell graft donor, sampled from the stem cell graft. The source of these receptors is a human donor who donated a stem cell graft to a child with acute myeloid leukemia.

The CDR3 sequence: CASAYQGPNQPQHF. The CDR3 DNA reads TGTGCCAGCGCATATCAGGGACCCAATCAGCCCCAGCATTTT. This chain connects TRBV6-2 or TRBV6-3 to TRBJ1-5, with D possibly being TRBD1 (5 bases). The CDR3 is 14 residues long. CDR1 is MNHEY and CDR2 is SVGEGT in the germline V gene. V was pared by 8 bases and J by 3 bases, with 14 bases between.

The J gene is TRBJ1-1, the V gene TRBV29-1; D uncertain. The V end lost 7 bases, the J end lost 2 bases, and 17 bases lay between the germline ends. Per germline, CDR1 SQVTM and CDR2 ANQGSEA. The CDR3 consists of 14 residues. CDR3 nucleotides: TGCAGCGCCTCGGCCAAAAACAGAAACACTGAAGCTTTCTTT. Encoded protein: CSASAKNRNTEAFF.